Following are 23 T cell receptor beta chains from one sample sequenced in a study of T cells after yellow fever vaccination. TCRdb passed the 5' RACE reads through MiXCR, listing each CDR3 protein once. Seen here are 150,000 to 200,000 distinct CDR3 sequences, about a tenth observed once, and the top ten hold around 33%. This specimen consisted of CD8+ T cells sorted from PBMCs, obtained 45 days after the yellow fever booster vaccination. The receptors stem from a man aged 18 to 35 who received the YFV17D yellow fever vaccine.

This clonotype was detected only a few times. This chain uses TRBV5-1 with TRBJ2-3, with D hard to call. The germline V and J ends were trimmed by 4 bases and 0 bases, with 15 bases remaining between them. The CDR3 is made up of 16 amino acids. Germline V gene sequence: CDR1 SGHRS, CDR2 YFSETQ. Here the CDR3 reads CASSLTLRPSTDTQYF. The DNA of the CDR3 is TGCGCCAGCAGCCTCACTTTGAGACCTAGCACAGATACGCAGTATTTT.

This clonotype was counted a few times. This chain connects TRBV10-2 to TRBJ1-6; 8 nucleotides line up with TRBD1. CDR1 WSHSY and CDR2 SAAADI come from the germline V gene. Trimming took 4 bases from V and 10 from J; bases not matched to a gene: 9. The CDR3 extends over 15 amino acids. CDR3 DNA: TGCGCCAGCAGTGCCTGGACAGGGAAGAACTCACCCCTCCACTTT. Translated, it gives CASSAWTGKNSPLHF.

This clonotype was observed a handful of times. V is TRBV29-1 and J is TRBJ2-2; D tentatively fits TRBD1 or TRBD2 (5 bases each). This CDR3 has 13 residues. CDR1 and CDR2 from the germline V gene are SQVTM and ANQGSEA. V was cut by 3 bases and J by 3 bases, with 8 bases left in between. CDR3 in amino acids: CSVDGGDTGELFF. The DNA for the CDR3 is TGCAGCGTTGATGGGGGTGACACCGGGGAGCTGTTTTTT.

The gene calls are TRBV6-5 and TRBJ2-2; D call uncertain. V gave up 0 bases and J gave up 1 base, with 12 bases separating them. CDR1 and CDR2 (germline): MNHEY, SVGAGI. The CDR3 consists of 17 residues. CDR3 region: CASSYSIWQMNTGELFF. CDR3 nucleotides: TGTGCCAGCAGTTACTCGATCTGGCAGATGAACACCGGGGAGCTGTTTTTT.

The sample holds many counts of this clonotype. J is TRBJ2-5 and V is TRBV29-1; the match to TRBD1 covers 8 bases. J lost 5 bases, V lost 7 bases, and 12 bases had no gene match. Germline V CDR1 and CDR2: SQVTM, ANQGSEA. This CDR3 is 14 amino acids long. For the CDR3, the DNA is TGCAGCGCGGGAGACAGGGGATTGCGGGAGACCCAGTACTTC. As protein: CSAGDRGLRETQYF.

A few counts support this clonotype. The chain uses TRBV13 and TRBJ2-1, with TRBD1 matching 10 bases. Trimming cost V 5 bases and J 1 base; bases outside gene matches: 2. The CDR3 length is 15 residues. Germline V gene data show CDR1 as PRHDT and CDR2 as FYEKMQ (reference sequence). CDR3 coding DNA: TGTGCCAGCAGCGAGGGACAGGGGTCCTACAATGAGCAGTTCTTC. Translating gives CASSEGQGSYNEQFF.

The rearrangement links TRBV7-3 to TRBJ2-2; D call uncertain. CDR3 size: 15 residues. Germline values: CDR1 SGHTA, CDR2 FQGTGA. The V end lost 5 bases, the J end lost 3 bases, and 13 bases lay between the germline ends. CDR3 nucleotide sequence: TGTGCCAGCAGCGGAAGGGAAGGGCACACCGGGGAGCTGTTTTTT. It codes for CASSGREGHTGELFF.

In its sample, this clonotype was seen a few times. The chain carries TRBV4-3 and TRBJ2-5; 8 nucleotides align to TRBD1. Germline V gives CDR1 LGHNA, CDR2 YSLEER. V dropped 4 bases and J dropped 5; count of bases not matched to a gene: 6. The CDR3 is made up of 14 amino acids. CDR3 DNA: TGCGCCAGCAGCCCGGACAGGGTCGGCGAGACCCAGTACTTC. This codes for CASSPDRVGETQYF.

This clonotype was recorded a few times. The chain combines TRBV6-5 with TRBJ2-3; tentative D call: TRBD1 (5 bases). The CDR3 consists of 15 residues. The V end lost 6 bases, the J end lost 2 bases, and 15 bases lay between the germline ends. CDR1 and CDR2 from the germline V gene are MNHEY and SVGAGI. CDR3 protein: CASSPPGAYTDTQYF. The CDR3 DNA is TGTGCCAGCAGCCCCCCTGGGGCCTACACAGATACGCAGTATTTT.

V usage is TRBV19 and J usage is TRBJ2-2; D is undetermined. Trimming removed 3 bases at V and 8 bases at J, with 4 bases between. The CDR3 loop spans 11 amino acids. The germline V gene encodes CDR1 LNHDA and CDR2 SQIVND (reference sequence). The chain's CDR3 is CASSMWGELFF. In DNA form, the CDR3 reads TGTGCCAGTAGTATGTGGGGGGAGCTGTTTTTT.

The chain is built from TRBV29-1 and TRBJ2-1; D might be TRBD1 (6 bases). The germline CDR1 and CDR2 sequences are SQVTM and ANQGSEA. CDR3 length equals 14 residues. Trimming pared 3 bases from V and 5 bases from J, leaving 14 bases between. The CDR3 region is CSVDRQVRDNEQFF. The CDR3 region has the DNA TGCAGCGTTGATCGACAGGTACGGGACAATGAGCAGTTCTTC.

This clonotype was observed a handful of times. The genes are TRBV6-2 or TRBV6-3 and TRBJ1-5; tentative D call: TRBD1 (5 bases). The CDR3 contains 13 residues. V lost 5 bases and J lost 4, with 9 bases in between. CDR1 MNHEY and CDR2 SVGEGT come from the germline V gene. The chain's CDR3 is CASSTGENQPQHF. The CDR3 DNA reads TGTGCCAGCAGTACGGGGGAGAATCAGCCCCAGCATTTT.

This sequence joins TRBV27 and TRBJ1-3; no clear D gene. V was pared by 3 bases and J by 0 bases, with 12 bases between. CDR3 length: 16 amino acids. CDR1 and CDR2 from the germline V gene are MNHEY and SMNVEV (reference sequence). In DNA, the CDR3 is TGTGCCAGCAGTTTTACAGTAACCACCTCTGGAAACACCATATATTTT. Residues: CASSFTVTTSGNTIYF.

This clonotype was picked up a small number of times. The V call is TRBV6-6, the J call TRBJ2-1; tentatively, D is TRBD1 or TRBD2 (6 bases each). Germline CDR1 is MNHNY and CDR2 is SVGAGI (reference sequence). V lost 2 bases, J lost 9 bases, and 8 bases lay in between. This CDR3 spans 12 amino acids. The CDR3: CASSYGGREQFF. The DNA for the CDR3 is TGTGCCAGCAGTTACGGGGGGCGTGAGCAGTTCTTC.

The V and J genes are TRBV5-5 and TRBJ1-6; 7 nucleotides match TRBD1. Germline V gene sequence: CDR1 SGHKS, CDR2 YYEKEE (reference sequence). This CDR3 contains 13 residues. Unmatched junction bases numbered 7, after V lost 9 bases and J lost 7 bases. Here the CDR3 reads CAKTTGRNSPLHF. Here the CDR3 DNA reads TGTGCCAAGACGACAGGGAGAAATTCACCCCTCCACTTT.

This clonotype was detected only a few times. CDR3 region: CASSSDGPLDTQYF. DNA of the CDR3: TGTGCCAGCAGTTCGGACGGGCCCTTAGATACGCAGTATTTT. The V and J genes are TRBV12-3 or TRBV12-4 and TRBJ2-3; D unresolved. V lost 4 bases to trimming and J lost 5 bases, with 13 bases between them. The CDR3 is made up of 14 amino acids.

The rearrangement uses TRBV12-5 and TRBJ2-7, with TRBD2 identical over 9 bases. The length of the CDR3 is 12 residues. Germline loops: CDR1 LGHNT, CDR2 FRNRAP. Germline trimming cut 10 bases from V and 2 bases from J; bases unmatched to any gene: 3. The CDR3 nucleotides read TGTGCTATAGCGGGGGAGACCTACGAGCAGTACTTC. It encodes CAIAGETYEQYF.

Here the CDR3 reads CASSVAGLYNEQFF. CDR3 coding DNA: TGTGCCAGCAGCGTAGCGGGGTTGTACAATGAGCAGTTCTTC. The gene calls are TRBV9 and TRBJ2-1; weak D call: TRBD2 (5 bases). The CDR3 length is 14 residues. Germline-derived CDR1 and CDR2 are SGDLS and YYNGEE. Trimming pared 0 bases from V and 4 bases from J, leaving 8 bases between. Drawing the rest from reference TRBV9 and TRBJ2-1, the complete variable domain is DSGVTQTPKHLITATGQRVTLRCSPRSGDLSVYWYQQSLDQGLQFLIQYYNGEERAKGNILERFSAQQFPDLHSELNLSSLELGDSALYFCASSVAGLYNEQFFGPGTRLTVL.

This clonotype was seen at least ten times. V usage is TRBV7-9 and J usage is TRBJ1-4, with 7 nucleotides matching TRBD1. Per germline, CDR1 SEHNR and CDR2 FQNEAQ (reference sequence). J was trimmed by 2 bases and V by 5 bases; bases with no gene match: 2. CDR3 length equals 14 residues. CDR3 bases: TGTGCCAGCAGCGGGACAGATACTAATGAAAAACTGTTTTTT. Translated: CASSGTDTNEKLFF. The variable domain in full, completed from reference TRBV7-9 and TRBJ1-4, reads DTGVSQNPRHKITKRGQNVTFRCDPISEHNRLYWYRQTLGQGPEFLTYFQNEAQLEKSRLLSDRFSAERPKGSFSTLEIQRTEQGDSAMYLCASSGTDTNEKLFFGSGTQLSVL.

In this sample, this clonotype turned up a few times. This sequence joins TRBV7-3 and TRBJ2-7, with D possibly TRBD1 on 6 matching bases. Germline V lookup: CDR1 SGHTA, CDR2 FQGTGA. The ends were cut back, 5 bases at V and 7 bases at J, with 18 bases in the middle. The CDR3 covers 14 residues. The CDR3 here is CASSPSQGSLEQYF. The CDR3 DNA is TGTGCCAGCAGCCCCTCACAGGGATCCTTGGAGCAGTACTTC.

The chain carries TRBV12-3 or TRBV12-4 and TRBJ1-1; 7 bases fit TRBD1. The CDR3 covers 14 residues. Trimming removed 4 bases from V and 3 bases from J; junction bases left unmatched: 5. CDR3 residues: CASSYTGVDTEAFF. CDR3 DNA sequence: TGTGCCAGCAGTTACACAGGGGTAGACACTGAAGCTTTCTTT.

In its sample, this clonotype was seen many times. The V call is TRBV4-1, the J call TRBJ2-7, with 10 nucleotides matching TRBD2. Germline V gene lookup returns CDR1 MGHRA and CDR2 YSYEKL. V dropped 0 bases and J dropped 1; count of bases not matched to a gene: 3. The CDR3 is 16 residues long. This chain's CDR3 is CASSQDTSGVSYEQYF. For the CDR3, the DNA is TGCGCCAGCAGCCAAGATACTAGCGGGGTGTCCTACGAGCAGTACTTC.

This clonotype was detected only a few times. This chain connects TRBV7-8 to TRBJ2-7; D uncertain. Germline V gene lookup returns CDR1 SGHVS and CDR2 FQNEAQ. This CDR3 region has 15 residues. The V and J ends lost 5 bases and 4 bases respectively, with 18 bases between them. The CDR3 loop is CASSRPRQAEYEQYF. The CDR3 DNA follows: TGTGCCAGCAGCCGACCCCGCCAGGCCGAATACGAGCAGTACTTC.